This entry features one T cell receptor (beta chain) sequence. What it binds is not known. Profiling relied on immunoSEQ multiplex PCR, and the TCRdb table lists in-frame clones only, not all of them. The table lists roughly 73,000 clones, approximately 95% of them singletons. The sample belongs to a study of cytomegalovirus exposure and HLA in healthy donors. Study findings and constraints: Usually a TCR sequence was rare, but some public TCRs were found in many donors. The tendency of first-cohort TCR clusters to co-occur in the 90 to 150 validation repertoires was the finding of a later analysis.

The clonotype originates from a man aged 18 to 30 in good health and CMV-seropositive. The sequenced sample was PBMCs.

CDR3 bases: TGCGCCAGCAGCGGGCCCCCCAGGGCTGAGCAGTTCTTC. Translation: CASSGPPRAEQFF. V usage is TRBV4-1 and J usage is TRBJ2-1; possibly TRBD1 for D (5 bases). V lost 5 bases, J lost 9 bases, and 14 bases lay in between. Germline CDR1 MGHRA, CDR2 YSYEKL. The CDR3 is 13 amino acids.